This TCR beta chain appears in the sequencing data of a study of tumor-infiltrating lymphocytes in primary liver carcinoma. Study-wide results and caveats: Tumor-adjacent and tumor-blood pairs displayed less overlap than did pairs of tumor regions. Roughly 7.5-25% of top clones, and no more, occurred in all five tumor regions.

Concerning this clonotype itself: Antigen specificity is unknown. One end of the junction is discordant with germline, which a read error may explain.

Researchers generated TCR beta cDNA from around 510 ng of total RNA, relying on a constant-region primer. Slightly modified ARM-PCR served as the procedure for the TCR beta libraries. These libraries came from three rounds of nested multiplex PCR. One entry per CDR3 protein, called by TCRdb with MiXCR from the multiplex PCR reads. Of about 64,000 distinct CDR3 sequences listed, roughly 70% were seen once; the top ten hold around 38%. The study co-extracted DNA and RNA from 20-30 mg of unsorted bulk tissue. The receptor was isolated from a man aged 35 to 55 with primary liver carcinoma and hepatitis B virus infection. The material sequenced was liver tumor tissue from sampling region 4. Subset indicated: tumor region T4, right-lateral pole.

Written as DNA, the CDR3 is TGTGTCAGCAACTTAAATGATGCCTATGAGCAGTTCTTC. Its translation: CVSNLNDAYEQFF. The rearrangement links TRBV11-2 to TRBJ2-1; D remains ambiguous. Germline V CDR1 and CDR2: SGHAT, FQNNGV. The CDR3 totals 13 residues.